This TCR beta chain originates from a study of vaccination and CD4 T cells after COVID-19 (dated by TCRdb to between 2021 and 2023). Study-level background: In the convalescent cohort there were six males and four females, among whom were two Hispanic individuals, seven Caucasians, two Asians and one multiracial person. Post-COVID blood samples were collected from convalescent patients a median of approximately 100 days after diagnosis, with a range of about 30 to 161 days. An earlier paper using these donors assessed, at the TCR clonotype level, memory CD4+ T cell crossreactivity between SARS-CoV-2 and common cold coronavirus spike proteins. Culture stimuli were overlapping spike peptide pools from SARS-CoV-2 and from the common cold coronaviruses HCoV-NL63, HCoV-OC43 and HCoV-229E. Post-vaccine blood samples were collected a median of approximately 68 days after the second vaccine dose, ranging from about 13 to 250 days. The spike-specific CD4+ TCR repertoire was compared before and after mRNA vaccination in approximately 9 COVID-19 convalescent patients and several infection-naive healthy vaccine recipients. Control cultures used a CEFX viral epitope pool as positive control, an HIV-1 Nef peptide pool as negative control, or no peptide. Participants received two doses of either the Pfizer-BioNTech BNT162b2 vaccine (n=8) or the Moderna mRNA-1273 vaccine (n=2).

Study-wide conclusions, independent of this receptor: Among the post-vaccine SARS-CoV-2-reactive clones in convalescent patients, a median around 90% showed up only after vaccination, which suggests vaccine-specific priming. An increase in the median number of SARS-CoV-2-reactive clonotypes from roughly 20 after infection to 38 after vaccination was observed, but the change was not found to be significant. Of the vaccine-specific clones in convalescent patients, 304 of 307, or nearly all, reacted only to SARS-CoV-2 spike and did not cross-react with common cold coronaviruses. Only a relatively small number of convalescent patients were included in the study, and early timepoints following natural infection were not analyzed.

What the treatment or condition label conveys for this sample: approximately nine-day PBMC culture with coronavirus spike peptide pools or control peptides (ViraFEST assay). CD4+ T cells from unexposed donors were collected before the COVID-19 pandemic (2011-2018). To expand antigen-specific T cells with peptide pools and then pick out the expanded clonotypes through TCR sequencing, the study relied on the ViraFEST assay. About 2 million PBMCs per well were cultured in IMDM with about 5% human AB serum and around 10 IU/ml IL-2, plus 10 ug/ml peptide pools. On days 3 and 7, half of the culture medium was replaced with fresh IL-2-containing medium. After around 10 days of culture, CD4+ T cells were isolated by negative selection with the EasySep CD4+ T cell isolation kit. As cell number allowed, CD4+ T cells from unexposed donors were tested for reactivity to SARS-CoV-2 S and N and to four common cold coronavirus spike pools. Ficoll-Paque Plus gradient centrifugation was used to isolate PBMCs from whole blood, and the isolated PBMCs were then either used fresh or cryopreserved at -140C. In general, triplicate wells were set up for every culture condition. The leukapheresis product for the unexposed donors was obtained through commercial purchase.

Libraries were made using PCR. DNA from cultured CD4+ T cells underwent TCR sequencing with the Oncomine TCR Beta short-read assay at the Johns Hopkins FTIC core. The QIAamp micro DNA kit was used to extract genomic DNA from the cultured CD4+ T cells. Oncomine TCR Beta libraries from cultured CD4+ T cells were pooled with unique dual indexes and sequenced on an Illumina iSeq 100. As for the original processing: Non-productive sequences were removed, and CDR3s not starting with C, not ending with F or W, or shorter than 7 amino acids were discarded. Antigen-specific clonotypes were identified with the MANAFEST web application by comparing peptide-stimulated wells with reference and other culture wells. An FDR below 0.05, an odds ratio above 5, and a productive frequency above 0.1% in at least two of three replicate wells were required for clones to be considered positive. Clonotypes that were significantly expanded in both SARS-CoV-2 spike wells and at least one common cold coronavirus spike condition were defined as cross-reactive. Similarity between CDR3 sequences was evaluated in R version 3.6.1 using Levenshtein distances (stringdist) and unrooted phylogenetic trees (ape). TCRdb cleaned the public reads at Q25 with fastp, built clones with MiXCR and kept in-frame beta chains. Each entry is one CDR3 protein sequence, shown with its most common DNA and genes. The V and J calls reflect TCRdb's pipeline rather than the authors' work. This sample comprises approximately 6,000 distinct CDR3 sequences, around a third of them detected only once. Jointly, the top ten make up 28% of the sample.

The cysteine opens and the phenylalanine closes a CDR3 of 13 amino acids. The only DNA kept is the CDR3, 39 bases in frame from the first base. Per the germline V gene (reference sequence), DFQATT is the CDR1 and SNEGSKA is the CDR2. The trim is 4 bases for V and 6 bases for J, with a gap of 13 bases between the germline ends. This clonotype was observed a handful of times. It lacks a known antigen. Per-base quality was not reported, and no clone a single base away is much larger than it. The chain is made from TRBV20-1 and TRBJ1-5; the D gene is perhaps TRBD1, from 5 matching bases. This sequence originates from a human donor in good health. Sequencing was performed on CD4+ T cells from blood, cultured in vitro. This receptor has the CDR3 CSAKEQDPQPQHF. In nucleotide form, the sequence is TGCAGTGCTAAAGAACAGGACCCTCAGCCCCAGCATTTT.